This is a list of T cell receptor beta chains from one sample in a study of blood T cells in healthy people across ages. In TCRdb, the 5' RACE reads were re-called with MiXCR into one record per CDR3 protein. Of around 1,900,000 distinct CDR3 sequences in the sample, 35% to 50% were seen once. Source material: blood. These receptors all stem from a human donor in good health. Each CDR3 is given with its conserved first and last residue. The D gene is left open where the match is weak. Size tells how often a clone was seen (once, few, many) or the class of an expanded clone, and some rows leave it out.

TRBV5-1	TRBJ2-5	-	TRBD1	12	TGCGCCAGCGCGGGACAGGGAGAGACCCAGTACTTC	CASAGQGETQYF
TRBV6-2/TRBV6-3	TRBJ2-1	-	TRBD1	15	TGTGCCAGTAGTTACTCGGGACAGGGGAGTTCGGATCAGTTCTTC	CASSYSGQGSSDQFF
TRBV7-9	TRBJ2-7	many	TRBD1	14	TGTGCCAGCAGCTTAGCAGGGACAGACTACGAGCAGTACTTC	CASSLAGTDYEQYF
TRBV7-9	TRBJ1-1	-	-	13	TGTGCCAGCAGCCAGACCGTCTATACTGAAGCTTTCTTT	CASSQTVYTEAFF
TRBV6-2/TRBV6-3	TRBJ2-1	-	TRBD2	19	TGTGCCAGCAGTTACTCGAGACGGGGGGGCCTCCCCTACTACAATGAGCAGTTCTTC	CASSYSRRGGLPYYNEQFF
TRBV6-4	TRBJ1-1	once	-	14	TGTGCCAGGGAGGAGGGTCTGGGAGGCACTGAAGCTTTCTTT	CAREEGLGGTEAFF
TRBV10-3	TRBJ1-2	few	TRBD1	13	TGTGCCATCAGCCCAGGGGGCGGCTATGACTACACCTTC	CAISPGGGYDYTF
TRBV19	TRBJ2-7	few	TRBD1	15	TGTGCCAGTACCAGGCGGGGACAGGGGTCGGAGGAGCAGTACTTC	CASTRRGQGSEEQYF
TRBV5-1	TRBJ2-5	few	TRBD2	15	TGCGCCAGCAGCTACCCTAGCGGTAACCAGGAGACCCAGTACTTC	CASSYPSGNQETQYF
TRBV28	TRBJ2-7	few	-	11	TGTGCCAGCCGAACGTACGGAGAGCAGTACTTC	CASRTYGEQYF
TRBV7-3	TRBJ2-3	many	-	14	TGTGCCAGCAGCTCCCGGCCGCAAACAGATACGCAGTATTTT	CASSSRPQTDTQYF
TRBV7-8	TRBJ2-7	-	TRBD1	17	TGTGCCAGCAGCTTAGGAGGGGCAGGGGGCCAGTCCTACGAGCAGTACTTC	CASSLGGAGGQSYEQYF
TRBV4-1	TRBJ2-3	-	-	15	TGCGCCAGCAGCCGGGATCCCTCTAGCACAGATACGCAGTATTTT	CASSRDPSSTDTQYF
TRBV4-1	TRBJ2-7	many	-	14	TGCGCCAGCAGCCAAAGGACGGGAACCTACGAGCAGTACTTC	CASSQRTGTYEQYF
TRBV18	TRBJ2-7	many	TRBD1	14	TGTGCCAGCAGCCCCGGGACAGGGGCCTACGAGCAGTACTTC	CASSPGTGAYEQYF
TRBV4-2	TRBJ2-7	once	-	16	TGTGCCAGCGGCCTCCAAAGGGGGGGGTCGACCTACGAGCAGTACTTC	CASGLQRGGSTYEQYF
TRBV20-1	TRBJ2-5	few	TRBD2	14	TGCAGTGGATCGCCTAGCGGGTACCAAGAGACCCAGTACTTC	CSGSPSGYQETQYF
TRBV7-2	TRBJ2-7	few	-	12	TGTGCCAGCAGCTCCTATGGGGGCGAGCAGTACTTC	CASSSYGGEQYF
TRBV24-1	TRBJ2-2	-	-	14	TGTGCCACCAGTGATCCTTCGAACACCGGGGAGCTGTTTTTT	CATSDPSNTGELFF